The T cell receptor beta chain under discussion was sequenced for a study of response to subunit inactivated influenza vaccine. The germline gives CDR1 SEHNR, CDR2 FQNEAQ (reference sequence). The CDR3 has 16 residues. Trimming removed 4 bases from V and 2 bases from J; junction bases left unmatched: 8. General study points: The authors suggested that few new T cells are recruited per seasonal influenza vaccination.

As for this clonotype: No antigen is known for it.

TCRdb re-called the RT-PCR reads with MiXCR, one entry per CDR3 protein. Of about 650,000 distinct CDR3 sequences in the sample, 12% to 15% were seen once. The source of this sequence is a man in his fifties or sixties who received an inactivated influenza vaccine. The chain uses TRBV7-9 and TRBJ2-1, with 7 bases identical to TRBD2. The material sequenced was PBMCs from blood, taken 14 days before vaccination. CDR3 loop: CASSSSAGAAYNEQFF. For the CDR3, the DNA is TGTGCCAGCAGCTCATCCGCGGGAGCGGCCTACAATGAGCAGTTCTTC.